This T cell receptor beta chain was sequenced in a study of somatic mutations in cytotoxic T cells in rheumatoid arthritis. Study summary: The authors flow-sorted some V beta antibody-stained T-cell populations at nearly 100% purity, including V beta1+ cells that they sequenced for TCRB. Study findings and constraints: The study found CD8+ clonality increased with age in rheumatoid arthritis patients, not healthy controls.

Trimming cost V 0 bases and J 2 bases; bases outside gene matches: 0. The V gene's germline CDR1 is MNHEY and CDR2 SVGAGI. The CDR3 runs to 15 residues. Profiling relied on immunoSEQ multiplex PCR, and the TCRdb table lists in-frame clones only, not all of them. The sample has nearly 4,500 clones, around four fifths seen once. Using positive magnetic bead selection on an AutoMACS, CD4+ and CD8+ cells were isolated, after which their purity was checked by flow cytometry. Comments on this clone: No antigen is known for it.

Sequencing was performed on CD8+ T cells sorted from blood. The TCR comes from a woman aged 55 to 70 with rheumatoid arthritis. The V gene is TRBV6-5, the J gene TRBJ2-7, with 11 bases that match TRBD2. CDR3: CASSYSSGGAYEQYF. In DNA, the CDR3 is TGTGCCAGCAGTTACTCTAGCGGGGGGGCCTACGAGCAGTACTTC.